Listed here are 25 T cell receptor beta chains from one sample, sequenced in a study of blood T cells in healthy people across ages. Alongside a J-beta primer mix, a sample-barcoded 5' primer served in a second PCR lasting roughly 7 to 12 cycles. TCRdb reanalysed the 5' RACE reads using MiXCR and keeps one entry per CDR3 protein. The sample records approximately 800,000 distinct CDR3 sequences, about 36% being singletons. What was sequenced was blood. The source of these receptors is a young man in good health.

This clonotype has ten or more counts. The chain joins TRBV2 to TRBJ2-3, with D unclear. Trimming took off 11 bases at V and 4 bases at J, with 16 bases between the two ends. The CDR3 extends over 13 amino acids. Germline CDR1 SNHLY, CDR2 FYNNEI. CDR3 sequence reads: CAAGAVEADTQYF. The CDR3, as DNA: TGTGCCGCCGGCGCAGTCGAAGCAGATACGCAGTATTTT.

As DNA, the CDR3 is TGTGCCAGCAGCCCCTCTTCTAACTACAATGAGCAGTACTTC. This gives the protein CASSPSSNYNEQYF. V and J are TRBV7-9 and TRBJ2-5; no clear D. The V gene's germline CDR1 is SEHNR and CDR2 FQNEAQ (reference sequence). V lost 5 bases to trimming and J lost 11 bases, with 21 bases between them. This CDR3 has 14 residues.

The chain is built from TRBV6-1 and TRBJ2-6, with a possible D match to TRBD2 (6 bases). Looked up from germline, CDR1 is MNHNS and CDR2 is SASEGT. The V end lost 7 bases, the J end lost 2 bases, and 9 bases lay between the germline ends. This CDR3 spans 14 amino acids. The CDR3 region has the DNA TGTGCCAGCACCGTAGCGGCTGGGGCCAACGTCCTGACTTTC. Translating gives CASTVAAGANVLTF.

This sequence joins TRBV20-1 and TRBJ1-6; perhaps TRBD1 as D (5 bases). Germline V gene sequence: CDR1 DFQATT, CDR2 SNEGSKA (reference sequence). The ends were cut back, 2 bases at V and 5 bases at J, with 10 bases in the middle. The length of the CDR3 is 14 residues. CDR3 DNA: TGCAGTGCTAGAAACCCCAGGGATAATTCACCCCTCCACTTT. Translated, it gives CSARNPRDNSPLHF.

The CDR3 nucleotides read TGCAGTGCTAGCCCGGTCTTGGGAAGCGGGGGGTCCCAGGCCCAGTACTTC. Encoded protein: CSASPVLGSGGSQAQYF. This chain connects TRBV20-1 to TRBJ2-7, with 9 nucleotides matching TRBD2. The ends lost 3 bases at V and 10 bases at J; junction bases unmatched: 22. Germline lookup yields CDR1 DFQATT and CDR2 SNEGSKA (reference sequence). The CDR3 spans 17 residues.

This clonotype was detected a few times. The chain is built from TRBV2 and TRBJ1-1; 8 bases agree with TRBD1. After removal of 6 bases from V and 4 bases from J, the junction contained 4 bases not matched to a gene. CDR1 is SNHLY, CDR2 FYNNEI, per germline. There are 13 residues in the CDR3. The DNA for the CDR3 is TGTGCCAGCAGGGCAGACAGGGGCACTGAAGCTTTCTTT. Translation gives CASRADRGTEAFF.

Many counts were recorded for this clonotype. The chain uses TRBV29-1 and TRBJ2-5; D is perhaps TRBD1 (5 bases). The CDR3 contains 14 residues. Trimming cost V 2 bases and J 5 bases, with 15 bases left between them. The germline V gene encodes CDR1 SQVTM and CDR2 ANQGSEA. The CDR3 nucleotides are TGCAGCGTTGAAAAGAACCCTAGGGGCGAGACCCAGTACTTC. It is translated as CSVEKNPRGETQYF.

Worth noting for this clonotype: Its ends do not fully match the called genes, so a read error is possible. The chain carries TRBV7-2 and TRBJ2-5; D is undetermined. Germline V gene data show CDR1 as SGHTA and CDR2 as FQGNSA. The CDR3 length is 13 residues. CDR3 sequence: CASSLVPQEAQYF. CDR3 nucleotide sequence: TGTGCCAGCAGCTTAGTGCCCCAAGAGGCCCAGTACTTC.

The chain couples TRBV9 to TRBJ2-5, with 9 bases aligning to TRBD2. Germline CDR1 reads SGDLS; CDR2 reads YYNGEE. This CDR3 has 13 residues. V was pared by 3 bases and J by 5 bases, with 2 bases of the junction left unmatched. The CDR3 region is CASSAGLAETQYF. The CDR3 DNA sequence: TGTGCCAGCAGCGCGGGACTAGCTGAGACCCAGTACTTC.

The V and J genes are TRBV7-2 and TRBJ2-3; 8 nucleotides agree with TRBD1. Germline lookup yields CDR1 SGHTA and CDR2 FQGNSA. The CDR3 has 15 amino acids. The V segment lost 5 bases and the J segment 4 bases; nucleotides outside the gene matches: 8. The CDR3 coding sequence is TGTGCCAGCAGCCCAGTCAGGGGGCGCCCAGATACGCAGTATTTT. Its translation is CASSPVRGRPDTQYF.

The chain recombines TRBV3-1 with TRBJ2-1; maybe TRBD2 (6 bases). The J call may be faulty, since TRBJ2-7 better matches the DNA end. The CDR3 consists of 16 residues. The germline V gene has CDR1 LGHDT and CDR2 YNNKEL (reference sequence). In DNA form, the CDR3 reads TGTGCCAGCAGCCAAGTCCCCTCGGGGGTATACAATGAGCAGTACTTC. As protein: CASSQVPSGVYNEQYF.

The V call is TRBV6-6, the J call TRBJ2-5; D might be TRBD1 (5 bases). The V end was cut by 3 bases, the J end by 11 bases, with 16 bases between. The CDR3 sequence is 13 residues long. The germline gives CDR1 MNHNY, CDR2 SVGAGI (reference sequence). In DNA, the CDR3 is TGTGCCAGCAGTTATCTTCAGGACAATGAGCAGTACTTC. Encoded protein: CASSYLQDNEQYF.

The chain uses TRBV7-8 and TRBJ1-3; a possible D gene is TRBD1 (5 bases). Per the germline V gene, CDR1 is SGHVS and CDR2 is FQNEAQ. CDR3 length: 12 amino acids. With 5 bases removed from V and 7 bases from J, the gap between germline ends came to 9 bases. The CDR3 DNA follows: TGTGCCAGCAGCGGGGCGGGGAACACCATATATTTT. The encoded protein is CASSGAGNTIYF.

The chain combines TRBV4-3 with TRBJ1-1; a weak D match, TRBD1 (5 bases). The germline V gene has CDR1 LGHNA and CDR2 YSLEER. The CDR3 length is 14 residues. V was shortened by 4 bases and J by 4 bases, with 13 bases between the two germline ends. The CDR3 sequence is CASSPTPGSTEAFF. The CDR3 DNA is TGCGCCAGCAGCCCAACCCCAGGGAGCACTGAAGCTTTCTTT.

The chain recombines TRBV4-1 with TRBJ2-2; 11 bases are shared with TRBD2. CDR1 is MGHRA and CDR2 is YSYEKL in the germline V gene. CDR3 length: 19 residues. The ends lost 2 bases at V and 4 bases at J; junction bases unmatched: 12. The CDR3 bases are TGCGCCAGCAGCCAACCCGTCAAGCGGCTAGCGGGGGGCACCGGGGAGCTGTTTTTT. Translation gives CASSQPVKRLAGGTGELFF.

This clonotype has a handful of counts. The rearrangement links TRBV20-1 to TRBJ2-5; 8 nucleotides agree with TRBD2. The CDR3 is 14 residues long. In germline, CDR1 is DFQATT, CDR2 SNEGSKA (reference sequence). J was trimmed by 2 bases and V by 3 bases; bases with no gene match: 5. As DNA, the CDR3 is TGCAGTGCTAGGCACGGGGGGGCACAAGAGACCCAGTACTTC. Its protein is CSARHGGAQETQYF.

The gene calls are TRBV20-1 and TRBJ2-3; D possibly corresponds to TRBD2 (6 bases). The germline gives CDR1 DFQATT, CDR2 SNEGSKA (reference sequence). The CDR3 has 14 residues. V was clipped by 1 base and J by 3 bases, with 11 bases between them. The chain's CDR3 is CSARGDLATDTQYF. The CDR3 region has the DNA TGCAGTGCTAGAGGGGACCTAGCGACAGATACGCAGTATTTT.

This chain uses TRBV12-3 or TRBV12-4 with TRBJ1-5; D not certain. The V end was cut by 2 bases, the J end by 6 bases, with 8 bases between. The CDR3 has 13 amino acids. CDR3 loop: CASSLSLVQPQHF. In DNA, the CDR3 is TGTGCCAGCAGTTTATCCTTGGTTCAGCCCCAGCATTTT.

This clonotype was detected only a few times. V gene TRBV11-2 combines with J gene TRBJ1-1; maybe TRBD1 (5 bases). The CDR3 covers 12 residues. The germline gives CDR1 SGHAT, CDR2 FQNNGV. Trimming took off 3 bases at V and 8 bases at J, with 10 bases between the two ends. CDR3 bases: TGTGCCAGCAGCTTCCCGGGACTAGAAGCTTTCTTT. This translates into CASSFPGLEAFF.

The gene calls are TRBV20-1 and TRBJ1-4; 7 bases are shared with TRBD1. V shed 6 bases, J shed 6 bases, and the junction held 10 bases outside the gene matches. The CDR3 contains 14 residues. Germline loops: CDR1 DFQATT, CDR2 SNEGSKA (reference sequence). The CDR3, as DNA: TGCAGTGCGGAGGTGGCTCAGGGGGATGAAAAACTGTTTTTT. This translates into CSAEVAQGDEKLFF.

The CDR3 DNA reads TGTGCCAGCAGCCCAAGTGTGGTAGCGGGAAGACTCCGTGGTGAGCAGTTCTTC. Translation: CASSPSVVAGRLRGEQFF. This chain connects TRBV7-2 to TRBJ2-1, with 8 bases identical to TRBD2. This CDR3 region has 18 residues. Germline V gene sequence: CDR1 SGHTA, CDR2 FQGNSA. V shed 5 bases, J shed 9 bases, and the junction held 21 bases outside the gene matches.

The V and J genes are TRBV27 and TRBJ2-7; 8 nucleotides align to TRBD1. V trimming: 7 bases; J trimming: 0 bases; junction bases outside the gene matches: 2. Per germline, CDR1 MNHEY and CDR2 SMNVEV (reference sequence). The CDR3 runs to 13 residues. CDR3 DNA: TGTGCCAGCAAAACAGGGGGCTCCTACGAGCAGTACTTC. This codes for CASKTGGSYEQYF.

CDR3 amino acids: CASSQESWATGELFF. In DNA, the CDR3 is TGTGCCAGCAGCCAAGAGAGTTGGGCCACCGGGGAGCTGTTTTTT. This chain links TRBV4-2 with TRBJ2-2; D gene uncertain. The CDR3 sequence is 15 residues long. Germline assignment: CDR1 LGHNA and CDR2 YNFKEQ. The V end was cut by 0 bases, the J end by 4 bases, with 9 bases between.

The sample holds a few counts of this clonotype. The chain uses TRBV10-3 and TRBJ1-2; TRBD1 might be the D (5 bases). This CDR3 contains 13 residues. V shed 8 bases and J shed 5 bases, with 15 bases lying between them. Germline loops: CDR1 ENHRY, CDR2 SYGVKD. The CDR3 sequence is CAIGRDRSYGYTF. Here the CDR3 DNA reads TGTGCCATCGGCCGGGACCGCTCATATGGCTACACCTTC.

This clonotype was seen ten or more times. V is TRBV4-3 and J is TRBJ2-3; D possibly matches TRBD1 or TRBD2 (6 bases each). Germline V gene data show CDR1 as LGHNA and CDR2 as YSLEER. Trimming took off 0 bases at V and 5 bases at J, with 15 bases between the two ends. CDR3 length: 16 residues. The CDR3 DNA reads as TGCGCCAGCAGCCAAGAAGGAAGAGGGGGGCAAGATACGCAGTATTTT. This sequence encodes CASSQEGRGGQDTQYF.